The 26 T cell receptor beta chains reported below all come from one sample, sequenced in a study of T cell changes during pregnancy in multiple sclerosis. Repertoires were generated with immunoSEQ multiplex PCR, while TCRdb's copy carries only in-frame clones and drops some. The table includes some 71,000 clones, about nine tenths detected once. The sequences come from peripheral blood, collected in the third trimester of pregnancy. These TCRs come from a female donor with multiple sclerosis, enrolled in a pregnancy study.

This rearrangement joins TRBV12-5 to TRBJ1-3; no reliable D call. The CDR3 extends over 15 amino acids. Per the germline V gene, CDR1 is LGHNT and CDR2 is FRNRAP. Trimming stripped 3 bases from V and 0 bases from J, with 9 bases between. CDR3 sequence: CASGFIVSSGNTIYF. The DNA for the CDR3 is TGTGCTAGTGGTTTTATTGTTAGCTCTGGAAACACCATATATTTT.

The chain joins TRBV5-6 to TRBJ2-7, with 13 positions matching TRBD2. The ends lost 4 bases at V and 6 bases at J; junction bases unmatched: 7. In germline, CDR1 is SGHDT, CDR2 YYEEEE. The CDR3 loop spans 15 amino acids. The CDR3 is CASSQPGLAGSEQYF. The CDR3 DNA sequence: TGTGCCAGCAGCCAACCGGGACTAGCGGGGTCCGAGCAGTACTTC.

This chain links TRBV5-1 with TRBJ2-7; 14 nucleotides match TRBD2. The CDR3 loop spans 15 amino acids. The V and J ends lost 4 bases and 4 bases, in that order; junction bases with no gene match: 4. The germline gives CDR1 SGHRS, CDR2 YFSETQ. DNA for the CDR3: TGCGCCAGCAGCAAGAGGACTAGCGGGGGGTACGAGCAGTACTTC. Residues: CASSKRTSGGYEQYF.

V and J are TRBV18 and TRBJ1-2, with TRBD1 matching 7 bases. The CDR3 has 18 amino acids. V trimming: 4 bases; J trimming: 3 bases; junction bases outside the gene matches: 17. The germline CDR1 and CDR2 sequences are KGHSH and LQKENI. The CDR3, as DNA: TGTGCCAGCTCACAAGCCCCCGTAATAGGGGGCGGAGACTATGGCTACACCTTC. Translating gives CASSQAPVIGGGDYGYTF.

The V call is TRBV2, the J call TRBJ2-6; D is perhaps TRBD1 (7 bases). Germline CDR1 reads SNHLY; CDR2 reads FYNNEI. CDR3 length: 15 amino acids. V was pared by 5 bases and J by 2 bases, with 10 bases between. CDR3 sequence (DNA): TGTGCCAGCAGTTCAGGGGGGCCTGGGGCCAACGTCCTGACTTTC. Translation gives CASSSGGPGANVLTF. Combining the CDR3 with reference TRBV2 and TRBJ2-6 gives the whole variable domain EPEVTQTPSHQVTQMGQEVILRCVPISNHLYFYWYRQILGQKVEFLVSFYNNEISEKSEIFDDQFSVERPDGSNFTLKIRSTKLEDSAMYFCASSSGGPGANVLTFGAGSRLTVL.

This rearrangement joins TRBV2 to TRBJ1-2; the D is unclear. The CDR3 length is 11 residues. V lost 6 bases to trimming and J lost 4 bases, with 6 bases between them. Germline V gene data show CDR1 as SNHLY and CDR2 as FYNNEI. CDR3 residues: CASRESYGYTF. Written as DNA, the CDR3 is TGTGCCAGCAGGGAGTCCTATGGCTACACCTTC.

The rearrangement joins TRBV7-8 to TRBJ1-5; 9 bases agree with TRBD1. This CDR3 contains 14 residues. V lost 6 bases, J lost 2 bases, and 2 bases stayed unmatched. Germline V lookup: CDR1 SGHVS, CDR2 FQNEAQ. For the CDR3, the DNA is TGTGCCAGCAGTAGGACAGGGGGCAATCAGCCCCAGCATTTT. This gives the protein CASSRTGGNQPQHF. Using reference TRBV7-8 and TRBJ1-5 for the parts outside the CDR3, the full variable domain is GAGVSQSPRYKVAKRGQDVALRCDPISGHVSLFWYQQALGQGPEFLTYFQNEAQLDKSGLPSDRFFAERPEGSVSTLKIQRTQQEDSAVYLCASSRTGGNQPQHFGDGTRLSIL.

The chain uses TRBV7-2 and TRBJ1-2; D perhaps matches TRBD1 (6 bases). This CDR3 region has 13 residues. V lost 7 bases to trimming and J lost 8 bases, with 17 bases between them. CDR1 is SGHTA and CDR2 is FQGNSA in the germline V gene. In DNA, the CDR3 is TGTGCCAGCAACAAAGGAGGGGGGGTCGGCTACACCTTC. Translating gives CASNKGGGVGYTF. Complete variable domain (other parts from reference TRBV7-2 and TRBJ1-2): GAGVSQSPSNKVTEKGKDVELRCDPISGHTALYWYRQSLGQGLEFLIYFQGNSAPDKSGLPSDRFSAERTGGSVSTLTIQRTQQEDSAVYLCASNKGGGVGYTFGSGTRLTVV.

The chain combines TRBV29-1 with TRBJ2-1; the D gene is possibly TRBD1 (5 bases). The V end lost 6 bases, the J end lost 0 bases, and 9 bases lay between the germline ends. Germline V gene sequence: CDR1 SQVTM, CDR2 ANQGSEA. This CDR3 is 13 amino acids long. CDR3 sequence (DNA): TGCAGCGTCCGACAGAGCTCCTACAATGAGCAGTTCTTC. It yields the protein CSVRQSSYNEQFF.

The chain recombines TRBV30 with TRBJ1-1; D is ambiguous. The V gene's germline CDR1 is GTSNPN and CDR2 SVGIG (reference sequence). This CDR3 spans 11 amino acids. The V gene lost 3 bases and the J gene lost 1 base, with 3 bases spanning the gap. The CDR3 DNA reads TGTGCCTGGAGCTGGAACACTGAAGCTTTCTTT. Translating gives CAWSWNTEAFF. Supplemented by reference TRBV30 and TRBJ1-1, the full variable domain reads SQTIHQWPATLVQPVGSPLSLECTVEGTSNPNLYWYRQAAGRGLQLLFYSVGIGQISSEVPQNLSASRPQDRQFILSSKKLLLSDSGFYLCAWSWNTEAFFGQGTRLTVV.

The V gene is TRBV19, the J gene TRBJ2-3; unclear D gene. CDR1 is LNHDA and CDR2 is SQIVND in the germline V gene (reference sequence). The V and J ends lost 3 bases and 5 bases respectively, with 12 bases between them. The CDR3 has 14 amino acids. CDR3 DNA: TGTGCCAGTAGTATGTACGGCGGAAAAGATACGCAGTATTTT. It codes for CASSMYGGKDTQYF.

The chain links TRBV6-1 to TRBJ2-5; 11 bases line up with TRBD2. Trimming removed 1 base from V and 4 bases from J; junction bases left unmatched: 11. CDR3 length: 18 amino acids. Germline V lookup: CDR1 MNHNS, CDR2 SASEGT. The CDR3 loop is CASSEGGLAAPRGETQYF. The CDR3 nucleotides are TGTGCCAGCAGTGAAGGGGGACTAGCGGCCCCGAGGGGAGAGACCCAGTACTTC.

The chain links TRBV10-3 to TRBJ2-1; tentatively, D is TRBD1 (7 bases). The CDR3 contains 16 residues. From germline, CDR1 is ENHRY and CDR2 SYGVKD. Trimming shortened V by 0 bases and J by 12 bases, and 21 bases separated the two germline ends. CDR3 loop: CAISESGLGGQPRQFF. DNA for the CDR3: TGTGCCATCAGTGAGTCGGGACTCGGGGGACAGCCGAGGCAGTTCTTC.

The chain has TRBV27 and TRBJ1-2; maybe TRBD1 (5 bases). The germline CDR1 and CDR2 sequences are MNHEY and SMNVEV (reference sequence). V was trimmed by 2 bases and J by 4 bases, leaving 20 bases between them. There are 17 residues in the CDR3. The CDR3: CASSLIGGMGPLYGYTF. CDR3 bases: TGTGCCAGCAGTTTAATTGGCGGCATGGGGCCGCTCTATGGCTACACCTTC.

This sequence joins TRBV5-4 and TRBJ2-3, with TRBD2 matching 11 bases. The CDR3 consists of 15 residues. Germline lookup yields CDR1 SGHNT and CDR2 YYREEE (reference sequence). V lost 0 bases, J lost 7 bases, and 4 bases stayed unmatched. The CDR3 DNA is TGTGCCAGCAGCTTGGGTGCTAGCGGGAGGAATACGCAGTATTTT. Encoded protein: CASSLGASGRNTQYF.

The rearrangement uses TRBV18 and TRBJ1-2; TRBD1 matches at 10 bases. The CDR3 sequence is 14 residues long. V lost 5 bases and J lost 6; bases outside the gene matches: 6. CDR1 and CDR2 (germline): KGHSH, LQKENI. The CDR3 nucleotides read TGTGCCAGCTCAACCCGACAGGGGGCTAATGGCTACACCTTC. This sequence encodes CASSTRQGANGYTF.

This chain's CDR3 is CASSPGAVPETQYF. The CDR3 DNA reads as TGTGCCAGCAGCCCAGGTGCCGTCCCAGAGACCCAGTACTTC. The chain uses TRBV7-2 and TRBJ2-5, with D uncertain. V lost 5 bases to trimming and J lost 4 bases, with 14 bases between them. The CDR3 is 14 amino acids. From germline, CDR1 is SGHTA and CDR2 FQGNSA.

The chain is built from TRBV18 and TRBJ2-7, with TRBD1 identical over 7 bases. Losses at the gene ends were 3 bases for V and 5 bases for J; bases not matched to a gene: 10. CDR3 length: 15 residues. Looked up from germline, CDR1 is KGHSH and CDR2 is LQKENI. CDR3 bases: TGTGCCAGCTCACCTGCGACAGGGCTGGTTGACGAGCAGTACTTC. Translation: CASSPATGLVDEQYF.

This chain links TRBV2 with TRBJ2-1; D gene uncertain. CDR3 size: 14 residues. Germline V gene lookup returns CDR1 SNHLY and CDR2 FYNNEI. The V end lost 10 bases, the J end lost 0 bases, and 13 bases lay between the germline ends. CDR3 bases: TGTGCCATCCTAGAGACCAGCTCCTACAATGAGCAGTTCTTC. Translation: CAILETSSYNEQFF. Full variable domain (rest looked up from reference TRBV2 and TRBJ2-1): EPEVTQTPSHQVTQMGQEVILRCVPISNHLYFYWYRQILGQKVEFLVSFYNNEISEKSEIFDDQFSVERPDGSNFTLKIRSTKLEDSAMYFCAILETSSYNEQFFGPGTRLTVL.

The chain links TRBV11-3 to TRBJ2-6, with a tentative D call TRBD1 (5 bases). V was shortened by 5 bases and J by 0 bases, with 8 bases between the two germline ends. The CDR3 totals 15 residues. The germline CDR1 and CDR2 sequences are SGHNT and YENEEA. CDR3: CASSQGGSGANVLTF. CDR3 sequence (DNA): TGTGCCAGCAGCCAGGGCGGCTCTGGGGCCAACGTCCTGACTTTC.

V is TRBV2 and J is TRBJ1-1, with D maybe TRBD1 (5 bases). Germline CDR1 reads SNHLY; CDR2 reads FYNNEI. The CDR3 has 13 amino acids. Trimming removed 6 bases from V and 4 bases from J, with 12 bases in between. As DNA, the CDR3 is TGTGCCAGCAGGGGGGGGAGGGGCACTGAAGCTTTCTTT. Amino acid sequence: CASRGGRGTEAFF. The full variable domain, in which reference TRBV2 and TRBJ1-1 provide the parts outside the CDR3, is EPEVTQTPSHQVTQMGQEVILRCVPISNHLYFYWYRQILGQKVEFLVSFYNNEISEKSEIFDDQFSVERPDGSNFTLKIRSTKLEDSAMYFCASRGGRGTEAFFGQGTRLTVV.

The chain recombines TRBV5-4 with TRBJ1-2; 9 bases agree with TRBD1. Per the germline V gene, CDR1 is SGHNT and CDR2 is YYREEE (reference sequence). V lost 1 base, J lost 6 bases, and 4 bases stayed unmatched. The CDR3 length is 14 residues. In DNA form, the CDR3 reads TGTGCCAGCAGCTTGAACAGGGGGCAGGATGGCTACACCTTC. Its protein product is CASSLNRGQDGYTF.

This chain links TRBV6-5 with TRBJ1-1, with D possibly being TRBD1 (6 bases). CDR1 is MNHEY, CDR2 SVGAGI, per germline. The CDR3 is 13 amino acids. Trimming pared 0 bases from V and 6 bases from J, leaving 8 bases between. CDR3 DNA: TGTGCCAGCAGTTACTCGCGACAGGCTGAAGCTTTCTTT. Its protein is CASSYSRQAEAFF.

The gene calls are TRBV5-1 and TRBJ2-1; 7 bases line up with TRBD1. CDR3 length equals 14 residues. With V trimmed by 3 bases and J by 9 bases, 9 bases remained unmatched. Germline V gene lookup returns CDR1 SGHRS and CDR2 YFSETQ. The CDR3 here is CASSSIYRGGEQFF. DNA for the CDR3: TGCGCCAGCAGCTCCATATACAGGGGTGGTGAGCAGTTCTTC.

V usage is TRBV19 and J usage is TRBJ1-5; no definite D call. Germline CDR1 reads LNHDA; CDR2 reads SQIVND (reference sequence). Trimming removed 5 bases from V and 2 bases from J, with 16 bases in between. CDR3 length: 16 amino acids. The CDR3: CASSWEGWRGNQPQHF. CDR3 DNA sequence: TGTGCCAGTAGTTGGGAAGGTTGGAGGGGCAATCAGCCCCAGCATTTT.

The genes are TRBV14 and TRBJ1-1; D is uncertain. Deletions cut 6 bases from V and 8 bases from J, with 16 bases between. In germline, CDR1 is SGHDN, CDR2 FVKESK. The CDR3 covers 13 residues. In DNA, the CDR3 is TGTGCCAGCAGAAAAAAGGGAGACGAGGAAGCTTTCTTT. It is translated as CASRKKGDEEAFF.